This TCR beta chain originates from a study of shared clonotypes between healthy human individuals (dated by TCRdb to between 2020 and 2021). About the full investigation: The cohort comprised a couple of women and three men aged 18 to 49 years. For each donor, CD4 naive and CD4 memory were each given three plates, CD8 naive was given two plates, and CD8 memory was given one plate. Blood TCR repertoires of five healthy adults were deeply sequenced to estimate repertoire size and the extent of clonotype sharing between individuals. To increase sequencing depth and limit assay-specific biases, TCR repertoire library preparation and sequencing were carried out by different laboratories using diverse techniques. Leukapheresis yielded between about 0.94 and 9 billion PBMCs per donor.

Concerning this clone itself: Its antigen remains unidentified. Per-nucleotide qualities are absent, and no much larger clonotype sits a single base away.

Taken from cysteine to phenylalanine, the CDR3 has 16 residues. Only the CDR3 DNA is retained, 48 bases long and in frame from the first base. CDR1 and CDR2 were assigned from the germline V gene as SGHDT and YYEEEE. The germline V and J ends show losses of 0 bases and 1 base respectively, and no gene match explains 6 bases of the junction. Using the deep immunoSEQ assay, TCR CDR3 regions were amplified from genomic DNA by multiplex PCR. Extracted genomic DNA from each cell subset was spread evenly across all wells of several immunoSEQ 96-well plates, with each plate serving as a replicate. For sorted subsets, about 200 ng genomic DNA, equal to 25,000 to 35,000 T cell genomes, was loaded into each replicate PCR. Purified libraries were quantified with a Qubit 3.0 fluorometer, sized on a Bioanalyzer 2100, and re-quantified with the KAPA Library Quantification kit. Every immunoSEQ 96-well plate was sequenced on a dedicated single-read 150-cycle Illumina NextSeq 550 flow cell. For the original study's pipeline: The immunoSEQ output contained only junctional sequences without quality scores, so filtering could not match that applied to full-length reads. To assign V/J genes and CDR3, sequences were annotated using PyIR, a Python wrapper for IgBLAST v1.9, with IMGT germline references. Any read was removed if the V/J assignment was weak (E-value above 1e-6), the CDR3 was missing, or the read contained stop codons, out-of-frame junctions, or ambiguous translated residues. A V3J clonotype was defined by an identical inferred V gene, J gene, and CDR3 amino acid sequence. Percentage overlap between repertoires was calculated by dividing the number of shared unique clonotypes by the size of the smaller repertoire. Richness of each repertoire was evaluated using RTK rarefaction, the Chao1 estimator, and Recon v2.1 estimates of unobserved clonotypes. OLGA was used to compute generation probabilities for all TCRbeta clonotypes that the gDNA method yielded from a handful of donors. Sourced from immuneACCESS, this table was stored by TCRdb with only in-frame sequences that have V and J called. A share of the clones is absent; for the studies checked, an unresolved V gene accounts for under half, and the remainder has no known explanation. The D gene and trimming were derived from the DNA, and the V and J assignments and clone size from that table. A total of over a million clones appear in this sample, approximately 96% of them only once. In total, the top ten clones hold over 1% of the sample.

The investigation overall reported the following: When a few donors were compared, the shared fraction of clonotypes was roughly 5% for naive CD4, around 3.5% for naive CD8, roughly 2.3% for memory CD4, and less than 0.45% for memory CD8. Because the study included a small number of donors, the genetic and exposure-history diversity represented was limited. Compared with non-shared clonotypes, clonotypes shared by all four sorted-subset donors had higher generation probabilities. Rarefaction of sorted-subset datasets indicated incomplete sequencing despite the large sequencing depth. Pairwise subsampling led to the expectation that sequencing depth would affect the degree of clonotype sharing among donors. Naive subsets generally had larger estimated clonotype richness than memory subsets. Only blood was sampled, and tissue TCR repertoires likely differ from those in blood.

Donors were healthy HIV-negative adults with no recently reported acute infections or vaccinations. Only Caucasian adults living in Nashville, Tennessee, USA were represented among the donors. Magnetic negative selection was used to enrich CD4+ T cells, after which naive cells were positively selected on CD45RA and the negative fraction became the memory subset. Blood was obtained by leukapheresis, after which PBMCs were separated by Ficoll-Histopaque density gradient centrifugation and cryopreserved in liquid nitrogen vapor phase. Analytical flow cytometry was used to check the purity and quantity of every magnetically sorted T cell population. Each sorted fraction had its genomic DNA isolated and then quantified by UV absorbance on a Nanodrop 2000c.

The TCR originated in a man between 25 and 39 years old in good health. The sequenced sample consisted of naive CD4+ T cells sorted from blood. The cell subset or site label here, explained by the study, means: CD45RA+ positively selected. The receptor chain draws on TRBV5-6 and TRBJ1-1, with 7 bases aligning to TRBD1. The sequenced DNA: TGTGCCAGCAGCTTGGGACAGGGAATAGGGAACACTGAAGCTTTCTTT. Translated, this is CASSLGQGIGNTEAFF. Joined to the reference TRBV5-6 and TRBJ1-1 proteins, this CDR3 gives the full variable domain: DAGVTQSPTHLIKTRGQQVTLRCSPKSGHDTVSWYQQALGQGPQFIFQYYEEEERQRGNFPDRFSGHQFPNYSSELNVNALLLGDSALYLCASSLGQGIGNTEAFFGQGTRLTVV.